One and the same sample provided the 10 T cell receptor beta chains below, sequenced in a study of T cells expressing NK-cell markers. TCRdb re-called the 5' RACE reads and gives one entry per CDR3 protein, without DNA. This table lists about 170,000 distinct CDR3 sequences. Source material: blood T cells: a sorted CD56 or NKG2C T cell subset, CD4+ or CD8+ T cells, or bulk PBMC T cells (not recorded which). All receptors come from a man aged 18 to 69 in good health.

CDR3 amino acids: CASSQVPTKTYEQYF. V usage is TRBV4-1 and J usage is TRBJ2-7. CDR3 length equals 15 residues. From germline, CDR1 is MGHRA and CDR2 YSYEKL.

The rearrangement uses TRBV7-8 and TRBJ2-2. Germline loops: CDR1 SGHVS, CDR2 FQNEAQ. This CDR3 spans 16 amino acids. The CDR3 here is CASSLVSQASTGELFF.

V usage is TRBV25-1 and J usage is TRBJ2-3; without DNA, the TCRdb call of TRBD1 cannot be checked. Germline CDR1 is MGHDK and CDR2 is SYGVNS. CDR3 length: 18 amino acids. The CDR3: CASSEAPGQGRSTDTQYF. Full variable domain (remainder filled in from reference TRBV25-1 and TRBJ2-3): EADIYQTPRYLVIGTGKKITLECSQTMGHDKMYWYQQDPGMELHLIHYSYGVNSTEKGDLSSESTVSRIRTEHFPLTLESARPSHTSQYLCASSEAPGQGRSTDTQYFGPGTRLTVL.

The CDR3 protein is CASSPPDTNTEAFF. This chain uses TRBV28 with TRBJ1-1; TCRdb's D call, TRBD1, is unchecked because there is no DNA. Per germline, CDR1 MDHEN and CDR2 SYDVKM. This CDR3 has 14 amino acids.

The rearrangement links TRBV6-2 or TRBV6-3 to TRBJ2-1; TCRdb outputs TRBD1, but without DNA this stays unchecked. Germline CDR1 and CDR2: MNHEY and SVGEGT. CDR3 size: 12 residues. The CDR3 protein is CASTTGWDEQFF.

The CDR3 spells CATSDLKSGGNYNEQFF. The J gene is TRBJ2-1, the V gene TRBV24-1; checking the TCRdb D call of TRBD2 is not possible without DNA. Germline values: CDR1 KGHDR, CDR2 SFDVKD. The CDR3 covers 17 residues.

V and J are TRBV28 and TRBJ2-5; TCRdb's D call of TRBD2 is untestable without DNA. This CDR3 has 15 residues. Germline assignment: CDR1 MDHEN and CDR2 SYDVKM. CDR3 sequence: CASSLLRVQKETQYF. The variable domain in full, completed from reference TRBV28 and TRBJ2-5, reads DVKVTQSSRYLVKRTGEKVFLECVQDMDHENMFWYRQDPGLGLRLIYFSYDVKMKEKGDIPEGYSVSREKKERFSLILESASTNQTSMYLCASSLLRVQKETQYFGPGTRLLVL.

The V and J genes are TRBV7-9 and TRBJ2-1; TCRdb names TRBD2, which stays unverified in the absence of DNA. Germline loops: CDR1 SEHNR, CDR2 FQNEAQ (reference sequence). The CDR3 covers 15 residues. CDR3 residues: CASSRTSGGAHEQFF.

This chain joins TRBV20-1 and TRBJ2-1; the D gene TCRdb calls, TRBD2, cannot be checked with no DNA. Looked up from germline, CDR1 is DFQATT and CDR2 is SNEGSKA (reference sequence). The CDR3 is made up of 14 amino acids. CDR3 region: CSARDLREYNEQFF.

This chain joins TRBV6-4 and TRBJ2-1; TCRdb selects TRBD1, and the lack of DNA leaves this call unchecked. The germline V gene encodes CDR1 MRHNA and CDR2 SNTAGT. The CDR3 contains 16 residues. The chain's CDR3 is CASSTSPDGGYNEQFF.